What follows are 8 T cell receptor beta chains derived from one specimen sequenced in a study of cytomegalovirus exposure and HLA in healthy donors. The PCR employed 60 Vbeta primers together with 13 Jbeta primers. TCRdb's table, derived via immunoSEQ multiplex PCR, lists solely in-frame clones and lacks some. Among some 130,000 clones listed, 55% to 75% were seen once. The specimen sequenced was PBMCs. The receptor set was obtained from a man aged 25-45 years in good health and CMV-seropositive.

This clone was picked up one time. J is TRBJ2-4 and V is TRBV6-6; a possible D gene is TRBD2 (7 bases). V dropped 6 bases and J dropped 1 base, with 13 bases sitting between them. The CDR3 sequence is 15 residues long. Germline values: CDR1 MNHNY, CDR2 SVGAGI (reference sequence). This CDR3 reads CASRKGGVAKNIQYF. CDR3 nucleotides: TGTGCCAGCAGGAAAGGGGGGGTCGCCAAAAACATTCAGTACTTC.

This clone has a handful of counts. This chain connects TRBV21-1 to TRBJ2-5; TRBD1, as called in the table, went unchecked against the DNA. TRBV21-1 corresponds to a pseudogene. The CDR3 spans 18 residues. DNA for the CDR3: TGTGCCAGCAGCCCATGGGACAGGGGGGGGGATGGTAAAGAGACCCAGTACTTC. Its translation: CASSPWDRGGDGKETQYF.

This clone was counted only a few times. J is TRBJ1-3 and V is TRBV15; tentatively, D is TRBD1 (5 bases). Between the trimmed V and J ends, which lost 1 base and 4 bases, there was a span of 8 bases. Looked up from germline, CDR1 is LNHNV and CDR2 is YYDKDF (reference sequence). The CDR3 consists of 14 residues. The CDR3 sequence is CATSRGGYGNTIYF. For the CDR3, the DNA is TGTGCCACCAGCAGAGGGGGCTACGGAAACACCATATATTTT.

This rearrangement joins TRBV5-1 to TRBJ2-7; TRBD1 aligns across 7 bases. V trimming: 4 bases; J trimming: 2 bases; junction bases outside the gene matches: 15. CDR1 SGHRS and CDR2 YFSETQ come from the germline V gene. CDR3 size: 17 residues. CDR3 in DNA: TGCGCCAGCAGCCGCTATGGGGACAGAGCGATCCCCTACGAGCAGTACTTC. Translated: CASSRYGDRAIPYEQYF.

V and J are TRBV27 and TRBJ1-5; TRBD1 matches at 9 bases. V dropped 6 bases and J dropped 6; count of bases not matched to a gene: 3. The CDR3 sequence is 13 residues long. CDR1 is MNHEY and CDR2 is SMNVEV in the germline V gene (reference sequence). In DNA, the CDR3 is TGTGCCAGCAGGGGACAGGGCGGTCAGCCCCAGCATTTT. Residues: CASRGQGGQPQHF.

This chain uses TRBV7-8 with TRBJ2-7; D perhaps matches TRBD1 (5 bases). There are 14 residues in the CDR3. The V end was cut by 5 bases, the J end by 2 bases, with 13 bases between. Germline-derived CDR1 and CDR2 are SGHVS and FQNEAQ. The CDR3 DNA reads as TGTGCCAGCAGCCCCAGGGTAGGGGCCTACGAGCAGTACTTC. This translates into CASSPRVGAYEQYF.

CDR3 DNA sequence: TGTGCCAGCAGCTTAAGCAGCGGGTATTACAATGAGCAGTTCTTC. Amino acid sequence: CASSLSSGYYNEQFF. This rearrangement joins TRBV11-2 to TRBJ2-1, with D maybe TRBD2 (6 bases). Germline V lookup: CDR1 SGHAT, CDR2 FQNNGV. V dropped 2 bases and J dropped 4 bases, with 12 bases sitting between them. The CDR3 contains 15 residues.

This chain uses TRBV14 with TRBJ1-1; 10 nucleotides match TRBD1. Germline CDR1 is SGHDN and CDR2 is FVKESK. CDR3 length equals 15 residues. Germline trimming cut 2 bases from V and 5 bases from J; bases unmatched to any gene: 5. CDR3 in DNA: TGTGCCAGCAGCCAACTGGGACAGGGGAAAACTGAAGCTTTCTTT. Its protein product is CASSQLGQGKTEAFF.